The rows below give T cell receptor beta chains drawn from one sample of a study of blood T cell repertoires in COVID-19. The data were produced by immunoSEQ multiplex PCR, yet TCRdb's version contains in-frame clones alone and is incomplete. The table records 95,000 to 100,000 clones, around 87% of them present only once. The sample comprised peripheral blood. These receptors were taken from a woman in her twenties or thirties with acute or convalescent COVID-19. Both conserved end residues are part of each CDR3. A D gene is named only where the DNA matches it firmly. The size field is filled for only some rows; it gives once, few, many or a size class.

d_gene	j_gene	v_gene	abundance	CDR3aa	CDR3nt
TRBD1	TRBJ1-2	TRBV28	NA	CASRTGGYGYTF	TGTGCCAGTCGGACAGGGGGCTATGGCTACACCTTC
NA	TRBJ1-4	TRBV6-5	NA	CASKRGGGEKLFF	TGTGCCAGCAAGAGGGGGGGAGGTGAAAAACTGTTTTTT
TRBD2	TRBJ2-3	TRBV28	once	CASSRAGGPNTQYF	TGTGCCAGCAGCCGAGCGGGGGGGCCTAATACGCAGTATTTT
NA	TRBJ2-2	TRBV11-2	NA	CASSFGGPGELFF	TGTGCCAGCAGCTTCGGGGGACCCGGGGAGCTGTTTTTT
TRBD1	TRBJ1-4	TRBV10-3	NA	CAISLDRANEKLFF	TGTGCCATCAGTCTCGACAGGGCTAATGAAAAACTGTTTTTT
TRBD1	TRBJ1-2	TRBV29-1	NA	CSVETGLNGYTF	TGCAGCGTTGAGACAGGGCTCAATGGCTACACCTTC
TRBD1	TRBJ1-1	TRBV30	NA	CAWSKARDRGQGGNRGKAFF	TGTGCCTGGAGTAAGGCCCGGGACAGGGGGCAGGGGGGTAACAGAGGGAAAGCTTTCTTT
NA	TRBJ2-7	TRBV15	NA	CATSRTPYEQYF	TGTGCCACCAGTCGGACTCCCTACGAGCAGTACTTC
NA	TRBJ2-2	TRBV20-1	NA	CSASSGWDTGELFF	TGCAGTGCTAGTTCGGGATGGGACACCGGGGAGCTGTTTTTT
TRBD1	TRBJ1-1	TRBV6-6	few	CASSFRDSEAFF	TGTGCCAGCAGTTTTCGGGACAGCGAAGCTTTCTTT
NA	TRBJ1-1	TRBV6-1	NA	CASSELDPSGAFF	TGTGCCAGCAGTGAGCTTGACCCCTCGGGAGCTTTCTTT
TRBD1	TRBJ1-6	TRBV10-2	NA	CASRDRGAYNSPLHF	TGCGCCAGCCGGGACAGGGGAGCGTATAATTCACCCCTCCACTTT
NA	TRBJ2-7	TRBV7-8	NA	CASSLFVYSYEQYF	TGTGCCAGCAGCTTATTTGTCTACTCCTACGAGCAGTACTTC
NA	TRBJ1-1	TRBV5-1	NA	CASSLHSGWNTEAFF	TGCGCCAGCAGCTTGCATTCAGGGTGGAACACTGAAGCTTTCTTT
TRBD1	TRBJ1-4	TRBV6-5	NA	CASRAGGWEKLFF	TGTGCCAGTAGGGCAGGGGGCTGGGAAAAACTGTTTTTT
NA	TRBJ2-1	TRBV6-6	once	CASSYSRVSHNEQFF	TGTGCCAGCAGTTACTCCCGGGTATCTCACAATGAGCAGTTCTTC
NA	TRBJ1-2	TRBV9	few	CASSAQGSYGYTF	TGTGCCAGCAGCGCACAGGGTAGCTATGGCTACACCTTC
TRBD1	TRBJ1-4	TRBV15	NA	CATRGQGRGEKLFF	TGTGCCACCAGAGGACAGGGCCGGGGAGAAAAACTGTTTTTT
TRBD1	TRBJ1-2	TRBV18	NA	CASSPPGTGDLGYTF	TGTGCCAGCTCACCGCCCGGGACAGGGGACTTAGGCTACACCTTC
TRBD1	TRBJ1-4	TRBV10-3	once	CATGGPGQGGTNEKLFF	TGTGCCACCGGGGGCCCCGGACAGGGGGGGACTAATGAAAAACTGTTTTTT
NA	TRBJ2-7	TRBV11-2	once	CASSSVGQTRAGEQYF	TGTGCCAGCAGCTCCGTCGGGCAGACCCGGGCAGGGGAGCAGTACTTC
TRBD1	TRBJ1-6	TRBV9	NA	CASSVDPTGVNSPLHF	TGTGCCAGCAGCGTAGATCCAACAGGGGTTAATTCACCCCTCCACTTT
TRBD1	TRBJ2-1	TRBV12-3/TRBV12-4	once	CASSGQGGYEQFF	TGTGCCAGCAGCGGACAGGGCGGCTATGAGCAGTTCTTC
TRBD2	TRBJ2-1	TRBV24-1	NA	CATSDHGGAFDEQFF	TGTGCCACCAGTGACCACGGGGGGGCCTTTGATGAGCAGTTCTTC
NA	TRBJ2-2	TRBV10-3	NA	CAIAPQGSGELFF	TGTGCCATTGCACCCCAGGGGTCCGGGGAGCTGTTTTTT
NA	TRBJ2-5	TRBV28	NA	CASARVDQETQYF	TGTGCCTCAGCCAGGGTCGACCAAGAGACCCAGTACTTC
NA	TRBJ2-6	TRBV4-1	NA	CASTPTGTRRNSGANVLTF	TGCGCCAGCACCCCCACAGGGACCAGAAGGAACTCTGGGGCCAACGTCCTGACTTTC
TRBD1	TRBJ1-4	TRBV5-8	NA	CAGQDVYEKLFF	TGTGCCGGACAGGATGTCTATGAAAAACTGTTTTTT
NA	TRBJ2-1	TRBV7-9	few	CASSLGGRREQFF	TGTGCCAGCAGCTTAGGAGGGAGACGTGAGCAGTTCTTC
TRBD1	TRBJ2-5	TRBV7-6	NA	CASSATRGRRETQYF	TGTGCCAGCAGCGCAACCAGGGGGCGCCGCGAGACCCAGTACTTC
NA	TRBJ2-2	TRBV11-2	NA	CASSLSRDSLRIGELFF	TGTGCCAGCAGCCTATCCCGGGACTCCCTTAGAATCGGGGAGCTGTTTTTT
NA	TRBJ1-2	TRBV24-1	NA	CATSGGTQPSGYTF	TGTGCCACCAGTGGGGGCACCCAACCGTCCGGCTACACCTTC
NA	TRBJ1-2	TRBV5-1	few	CASSSLGTNYGYTF	TGCGCCAGCAGCTCTCTCGGGACTAACTATGGCTACACCTTC
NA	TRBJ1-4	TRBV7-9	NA	CASSLGTSNEKLFF	TGTGCCAGCAGCTTGGGGACAAGTAATGAAAAACTGTTTTTT
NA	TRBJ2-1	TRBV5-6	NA	CASSGQGGNEQFF	TGTGCCAGCAGCGGCCAGGGGGGCAATGAGCAGTTCTTC
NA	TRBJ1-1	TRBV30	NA	CAWSVPWTEAFF	TGTGCCTGGAGTGTACCATGGACAGAAGCTTTCTTT
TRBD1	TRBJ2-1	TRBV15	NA	CATSRVTGVTYNEQFF	TGTGCCACCAGCAGAGTGACAGGGGTCACCTACAATGAGCAGTTCTTC
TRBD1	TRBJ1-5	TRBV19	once	CASSMTGGGNQPQHF	TGTGCCAGTAGTATGACAGGGGGAGGCAATCAGCCCCAGCATTTT
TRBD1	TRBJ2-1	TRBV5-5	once	CASNRQGVGSEQFF	TGTGCCAGCAATAGACAGGGTGTGGGTAGTGAGCAGTTCTTC
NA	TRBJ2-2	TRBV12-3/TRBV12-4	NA	CATKGSGELFF	TGTGCCACTAAGGGGTCCGGGGAGCTGTTTTTT
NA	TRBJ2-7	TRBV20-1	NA	CSASLAQQYF	TGCAGTGCTAGCCTAGCTCAGCAGTACTTC
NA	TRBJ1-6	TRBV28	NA	CASSPSPPLSNSPLHF	TGTGCCAGCAGTCCTTCCCCCCCCCTTTCCAATTCACCCCTCCACTTT
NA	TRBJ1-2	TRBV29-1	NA	CSVVSPLYGYTF	TGCAGCGTTGTATCCCCACTGTATGGCTACACCTTC
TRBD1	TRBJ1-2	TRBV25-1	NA	CASSRGLVGYTF	TGTGCCAGCAGCAGGGGGCTTGTCGGCTACACCTTC
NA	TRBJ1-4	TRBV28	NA	CASSLLTDEKLFF	TGTGCCAGCAGTTTGCTAACGGATGAAAAACTGTTTTTT